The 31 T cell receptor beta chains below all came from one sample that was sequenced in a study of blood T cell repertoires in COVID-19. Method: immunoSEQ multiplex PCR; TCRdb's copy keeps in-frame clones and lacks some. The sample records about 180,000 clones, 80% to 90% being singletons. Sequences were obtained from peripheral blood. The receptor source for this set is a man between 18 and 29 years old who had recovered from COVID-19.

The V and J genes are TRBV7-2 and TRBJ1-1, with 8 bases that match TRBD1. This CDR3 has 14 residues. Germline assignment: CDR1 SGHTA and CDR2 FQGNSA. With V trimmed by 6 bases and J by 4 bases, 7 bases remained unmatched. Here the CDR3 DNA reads TGTGCCAGCAGTATCGACAGGGGCATCACTGAAGCTTTCTTT. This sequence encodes CASSIDRGITEAFF.

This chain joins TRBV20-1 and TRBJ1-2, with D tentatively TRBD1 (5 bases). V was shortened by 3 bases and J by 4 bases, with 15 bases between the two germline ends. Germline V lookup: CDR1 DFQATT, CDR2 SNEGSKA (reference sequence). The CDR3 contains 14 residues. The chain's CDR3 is CSASREGVSYGYTF. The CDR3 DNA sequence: TGCAGTGCTAGTCGTGAAGGGGTGTCCTATGGCTACACCTTC.

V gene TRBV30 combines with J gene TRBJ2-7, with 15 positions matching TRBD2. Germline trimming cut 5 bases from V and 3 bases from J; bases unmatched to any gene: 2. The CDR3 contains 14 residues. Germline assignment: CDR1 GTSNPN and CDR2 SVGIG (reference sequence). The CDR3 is CAWGGLAGGYEQYF. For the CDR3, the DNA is TGTGCCTGGGGGGGACTAGCGGGAGGCTACGAGCAGTACTTC. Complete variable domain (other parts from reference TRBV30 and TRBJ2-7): SQTIHQWPATLVQPVGSPLSLECTVEGTSNPNLYWYRQAAGRGLQLLFYSVGIGQISSEVPQNLSASRPQDRQFILSSKKLLLSDSGFYLCAWGGLAGGYEQYFGPGTRLTVT.

The CDR3 spells CASSMIRRSTEAFF. CDR3 bases: TGTGCCAGTAGTATGATAAGGAGATCCACTGAAGCTTTCTTT. The V and J genes are TRBV19 and TRBJ1-1, with D unclear. The V and J ends lost 3 bases and 4 bases respectively, with 12 bases between them. Germline V CDR1 and CDR2: LNHDA, SQIVND (reference sequence). There are 14 residues in the CDR3. Using reference TRBV19 and TRBJ1-1 for the parts outside the CDR3, the full variable domain is DGGITQSPKYLFRKEGQNVTLSCEQNLNHDAMYWYRQDPGQGLRLIYYSQIVNDFQKGDIAEGYSVSREKKESFPLTVTSAQKNPTAFYLCASSMIRRSTEAFFGQGTRLTVV.

CDR3 nucleotides: TGTGCCACAATGCTGGACAAAGTGCCTGGGGCCAACGTCCTGACTTTC. Translating it yields CATMLDKVPGANVLTF. The rearrangement links TRBV10-3 to TRBJ2-6; tentatively, D is TRBD1 (5 bases). The ends were cut back, 10 bases at V and 2 bases at J, with 18 bases in the middle. This CDR3 is built from 16 residues. Germline CDR1 ENHRY, CDR2 SYGVKD.

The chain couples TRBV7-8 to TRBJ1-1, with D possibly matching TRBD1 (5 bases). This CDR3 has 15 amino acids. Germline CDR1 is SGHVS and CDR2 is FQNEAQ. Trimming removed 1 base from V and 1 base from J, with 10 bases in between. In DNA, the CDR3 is TGTGCCAGCAGCTTAGACGGAGGGGAGAACACTGAAGCTTTCTTT. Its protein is CASSLDGGENTEAFF.

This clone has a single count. The chain's CDR3 is CATTKSGVISYEQYF. CDR3 bases: TGTGCCACTACAAAATCCGGGGTGATCTCCTACGAGCAGTACTTC. The chain employs TRBV18 and TRBJ2-7, with D maybe TRBD2 (5 bases). Trimming stripped 10 bases from V and 0 bases from J, with 19 bases between. The germline CDR1 and CDR2 sequences are KGHSH and LQKENI. CDR3 length: 15 amino acids.

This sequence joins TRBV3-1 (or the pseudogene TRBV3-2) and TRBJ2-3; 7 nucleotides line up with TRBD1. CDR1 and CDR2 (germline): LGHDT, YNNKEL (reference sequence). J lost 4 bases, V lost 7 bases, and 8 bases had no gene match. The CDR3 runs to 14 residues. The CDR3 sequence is CASTDRDVADTQYF. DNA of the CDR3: TGTGCCAGCACTGACAGGGACGTGGCAGATACGCAGTATTTT.

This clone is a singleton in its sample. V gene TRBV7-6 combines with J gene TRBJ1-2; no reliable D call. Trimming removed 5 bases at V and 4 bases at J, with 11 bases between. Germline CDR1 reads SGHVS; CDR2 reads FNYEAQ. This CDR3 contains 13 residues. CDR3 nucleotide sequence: TGTGCCAGCAGCCCGACGGACTCCTATGGCTACACCTTC. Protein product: CASSPTDSYGYTF.

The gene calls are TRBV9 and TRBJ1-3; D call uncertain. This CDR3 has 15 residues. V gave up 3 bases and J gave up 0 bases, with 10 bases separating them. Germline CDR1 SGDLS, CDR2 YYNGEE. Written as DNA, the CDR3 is TGTGCCAGCAGCGCCCCCGAGGGCTCTGGAAACACCATATATTTT. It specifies CASSAPEGSGNTIYF.

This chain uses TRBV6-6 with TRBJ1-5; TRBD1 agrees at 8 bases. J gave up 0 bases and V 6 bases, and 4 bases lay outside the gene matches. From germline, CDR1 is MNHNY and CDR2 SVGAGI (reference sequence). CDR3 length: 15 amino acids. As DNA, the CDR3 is TGTGCCAGCAGGACAGGGGTTCATAGCAATCAGCCCCAGCATTTT. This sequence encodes CASRTGVHSNQPQHF.

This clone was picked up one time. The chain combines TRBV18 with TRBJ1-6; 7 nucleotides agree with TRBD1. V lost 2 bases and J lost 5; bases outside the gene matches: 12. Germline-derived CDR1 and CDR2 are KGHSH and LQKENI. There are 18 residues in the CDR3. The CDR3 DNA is TGTGCCAGCTCACCAAGAATCGTTTCGGGACAGAATAATTCACCCCTCCACTTT. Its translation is CASSPRIVSGQNNSPLHF.

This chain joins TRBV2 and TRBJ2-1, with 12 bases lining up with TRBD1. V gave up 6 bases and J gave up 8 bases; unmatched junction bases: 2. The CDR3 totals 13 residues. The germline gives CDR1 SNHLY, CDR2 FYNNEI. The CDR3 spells CASSGTGGDEQFF. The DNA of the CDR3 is TGTGCCAGCAGCGGGACAGGGGGCGATGAGCAGTTCTTC.

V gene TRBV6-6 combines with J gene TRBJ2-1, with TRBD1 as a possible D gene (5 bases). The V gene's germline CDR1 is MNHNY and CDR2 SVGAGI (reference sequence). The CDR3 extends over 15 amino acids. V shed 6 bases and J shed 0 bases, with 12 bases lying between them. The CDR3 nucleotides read TGTGCCAGCAGCTACAGACAGAGCTCCTACAATGAGCAGTTCTTC. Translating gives CASSYRQSSYNEQFF.

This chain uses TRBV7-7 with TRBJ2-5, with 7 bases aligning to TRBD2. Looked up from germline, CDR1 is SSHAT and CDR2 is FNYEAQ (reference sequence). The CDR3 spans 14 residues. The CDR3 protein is CAIGAVNGGETQYF. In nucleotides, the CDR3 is TGTGCTATCGGCGCGGTGAACGGGGGGGAGACCCAGTACTTC.

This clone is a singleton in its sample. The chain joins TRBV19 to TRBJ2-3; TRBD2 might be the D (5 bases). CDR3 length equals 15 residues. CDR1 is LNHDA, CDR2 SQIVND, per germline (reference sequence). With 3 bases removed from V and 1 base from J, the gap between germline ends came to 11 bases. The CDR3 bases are TGTGCCAGTAGTATGGGAGCACGCGGCACAGATACGCAGTATTTT. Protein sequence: CASSMGARGTDTQYF. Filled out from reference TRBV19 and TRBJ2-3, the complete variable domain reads DGGITQSPKYLFRKEGQNVTLSCEQNLNHDAMYWYRQDPGQGLRLIYYSQIVNDFQKGDIAEGYSVSREKKESFPLTVTSAQKNPTAFYLCASSMGARGTDTQYFGPGTRLTVL.

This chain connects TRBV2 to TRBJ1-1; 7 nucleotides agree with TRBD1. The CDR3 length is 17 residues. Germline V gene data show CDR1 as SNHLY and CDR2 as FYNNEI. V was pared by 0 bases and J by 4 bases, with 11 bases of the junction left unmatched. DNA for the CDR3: TGTGCCAGCAGTGAAGCGCAAGACAGGGCTTACGGCACTGAAGCTTTCTTT. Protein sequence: CASSEAQDRAYGTEAFF.

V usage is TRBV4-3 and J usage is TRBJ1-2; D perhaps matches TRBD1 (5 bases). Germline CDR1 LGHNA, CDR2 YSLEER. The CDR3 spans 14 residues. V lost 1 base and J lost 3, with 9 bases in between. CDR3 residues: CASSQARGDYGYTF. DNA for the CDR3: TGCGCCAGCAGCCAAGCCCGGGGGGACTATGGCTACACCTTC.

CDR3 bases: TGTGCCAGCAGCATGACAGGGAACGAGCAGTACTTC. Amino acids: CASSMTGNEQYF. This chain connects TRBV9 to TRBJ2-7, with 7 bases aligning to TRBD1. The CDR3 covers 12 residues. With V trimmed by 4 bases and J by 5 bases, 3 bases remained unmatched. Per the germline V gene, CDR1 is SGDLS and CDR2 is YYNGEE.

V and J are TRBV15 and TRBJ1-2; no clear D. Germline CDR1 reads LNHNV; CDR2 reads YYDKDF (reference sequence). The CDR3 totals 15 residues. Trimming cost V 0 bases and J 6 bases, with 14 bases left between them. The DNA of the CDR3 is TGTGCCACCAGCAGAGATAACAGAGTCGGTCATGGCTACACCTTC. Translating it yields CATSRDNRVGHGYTF. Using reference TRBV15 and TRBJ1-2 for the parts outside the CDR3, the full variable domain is DAMVIQNPRYQVTQFGKPVTLSCSQTLNHNVMYWYQQKSSQAPKLLFHYYDKDFNNEADTPDNFQSRRPNTSFCFLDIRSPGLGDTAMYLCATSRDNRVGHGYTFGSGTRLTVV.

CDR3 residues: CSVGGGTEAFF. CDR3 DNA sequence: TGCAGTGTTGGGGGAGGCACTGAAGCTTTCTTT. The chain links TRBV20-1 to TRBJ1-1, with D perhaps TRBD1 (5 bases). The V end was cut by 7 bases, the J end by 4 bases, with 10 bases between. CDR3 size: 11 residues. The germline V gene encodes CDR1 DFQATT and CDR2 SNEGSKA (reference sequence).

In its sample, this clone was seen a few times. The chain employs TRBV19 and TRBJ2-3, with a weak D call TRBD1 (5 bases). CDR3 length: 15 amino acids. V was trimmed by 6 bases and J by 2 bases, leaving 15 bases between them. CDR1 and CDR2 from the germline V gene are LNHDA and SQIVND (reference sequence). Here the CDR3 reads CASRSAAGITDTQYF. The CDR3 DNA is TGTGCCAGTAGGTCCGCGGCAGGGATCACAGATACGCAGTATTTT.

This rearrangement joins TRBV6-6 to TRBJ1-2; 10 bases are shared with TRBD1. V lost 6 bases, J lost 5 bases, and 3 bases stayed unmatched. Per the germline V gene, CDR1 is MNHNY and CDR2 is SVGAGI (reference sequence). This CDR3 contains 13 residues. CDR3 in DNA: TGTGCCAGCAGCCAGGACAGGGGGTATGGCTACACCTTC. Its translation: CASSQDRGYGYTF.

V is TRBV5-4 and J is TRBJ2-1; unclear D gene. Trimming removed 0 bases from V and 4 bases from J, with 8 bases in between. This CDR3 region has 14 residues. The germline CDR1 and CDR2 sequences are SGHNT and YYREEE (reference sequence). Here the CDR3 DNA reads TGTGCCAGCAGCTTGGGGGCGTTATACAATGAGCAGTTCTTC. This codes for CASSLGALYNEQFF.

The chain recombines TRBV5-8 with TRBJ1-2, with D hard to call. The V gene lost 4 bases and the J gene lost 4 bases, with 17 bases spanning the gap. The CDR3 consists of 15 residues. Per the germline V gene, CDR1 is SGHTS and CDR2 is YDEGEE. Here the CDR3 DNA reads TGTGCCAGCAGCAGAACAACGACGGGAATCTATGGCTACACCTTC. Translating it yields CASSRTTTGIYGYTF.

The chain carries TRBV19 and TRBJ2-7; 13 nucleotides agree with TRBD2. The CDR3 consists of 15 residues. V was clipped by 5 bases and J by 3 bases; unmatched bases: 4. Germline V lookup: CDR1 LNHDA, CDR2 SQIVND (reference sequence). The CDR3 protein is CASSSRTSGSYEQYF. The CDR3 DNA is TGTGCCAGTAGTTCCCGGACTAGCGGGAGCTACGAGCAGTACTTC.

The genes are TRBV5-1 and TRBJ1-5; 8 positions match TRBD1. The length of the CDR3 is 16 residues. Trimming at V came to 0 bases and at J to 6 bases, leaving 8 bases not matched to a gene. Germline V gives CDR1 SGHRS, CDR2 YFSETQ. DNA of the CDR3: TGCGCCAGCAGCTTGGCGGAGGACAGGGCCCCTCAGCCCCAGCATTTT. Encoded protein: CASSLAEDRAPQPQHF.

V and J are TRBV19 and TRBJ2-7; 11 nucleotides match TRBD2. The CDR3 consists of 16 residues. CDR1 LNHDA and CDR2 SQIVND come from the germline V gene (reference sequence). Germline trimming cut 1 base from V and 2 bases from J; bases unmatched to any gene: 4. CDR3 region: CASSIGASGRTYEQYF. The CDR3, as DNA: TGTGCCAGTAGTATAGGAGCTAGCGGGAGGACCTACGAGCAGTACTTC.

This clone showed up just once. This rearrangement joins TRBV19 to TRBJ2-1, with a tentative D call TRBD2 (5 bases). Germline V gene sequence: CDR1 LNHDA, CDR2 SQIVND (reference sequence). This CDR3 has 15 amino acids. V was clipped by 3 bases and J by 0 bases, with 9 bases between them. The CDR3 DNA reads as TGTGCCAGTAGTATTGAGGGAAGCTCCTACAATGAGCAGTTCTTC. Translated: CASSIEGSSYNEQFF.

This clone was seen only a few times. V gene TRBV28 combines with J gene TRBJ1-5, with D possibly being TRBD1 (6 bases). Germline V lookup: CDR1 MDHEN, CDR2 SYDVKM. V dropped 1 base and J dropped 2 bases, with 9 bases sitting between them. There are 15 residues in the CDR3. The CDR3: CASSLLGGGNQPQHF. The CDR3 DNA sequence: TGTGCCAGCAGTTTATTAGGGGGAGGCAATCAGCCCCAGCATTTT.

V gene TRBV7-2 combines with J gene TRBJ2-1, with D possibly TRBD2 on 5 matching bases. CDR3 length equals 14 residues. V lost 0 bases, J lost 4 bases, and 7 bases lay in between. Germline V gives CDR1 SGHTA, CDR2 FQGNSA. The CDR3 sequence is CASSLAGEYNEQFF. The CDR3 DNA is TGTGCCAGCAGCTTAGCCGGGGAGTACAATGAGCAGTTCTTC.